The sample holds many counts of the clone carrying this T cell receptor beta chain. This sample was taken from a study of spatial heterogeneity in lung cancer. Study-wide context: Sequencing consistently turned up more beta-chain sequences than alpha-chain sequences.

TCR cDNA molecules were tagged individually, and each one carried a unique molecular identifier. TCRdb analysed the 5' RACE reads with MiXCR anew, one entry per CDR3 protein. The top ten clones hold 56% of a sample with approximately 44,000 distinct CDR3 sequences, roughly 15% of them seen once. The length of the CDR3 is 15 residues. V lost 11 bases and J lost 0, with 17 bases in between. The time point denotes: sample taken at primary tumor resection. The donors comprised approximately 75 untreated early-stage non-small cell lung cancer patients. TCRs were sequenced from unsorted whole RNA of tumor, nontumor lung or PBMC.

The TCR originated in a male donor with early-stage non-small cell lung cancer. The rearrangement uses TRBV12-3 or TRBV12-4 and TRBJ1-3; D remains ambiguous. This specimen consisted of PBMCs, obtained at surgery. As DNA, the CDR3 is TGTGCCTCCGCCGGGCCAAATCTCTCTGGAAACACCATATATTTT. It encodes CASAGPNLSGNTIYF.